This TCR beta chain was retrieved from a study of T-cell reconstitution after alpha-beta-depleted transplantation in children. TCRbeta library construction was performed incorporating unique molecular identifiers. TCRdb used MiXCR to reprocess the PCR reads, holding one entry per CDR3 protein. The sample has approximately 200,000 distinct CDR3 sequences, roughly 15% seen once. This CDR3 is 13 amino acids long. CDR1 DFQATT and CDR2 SNEGSKA come from the germline V gene (reference sequence). The V gene end was trimmed by 6 bases and the J gene end by 5 bases; junction bases not matched to a gene: 7. This clonotype was counted many times.

The gene calls are TRBV20-1 and TRBJ2-5; 9 nucleotides match TRBD1. This clonotype was sampled from a human donor who donated a stem cell graft to a child with acute lymphoblastic leukemia. Sequencing was performed on PBMCs from the stem cell graft donor, taken from the stem cell graft. Written as DNA, the CDR3 is TGCAGTGCCCACAGGGGGCTGGTGGAGACCCAGTACTTC. Amino acid sequence: CSAHRGLVETQYF.